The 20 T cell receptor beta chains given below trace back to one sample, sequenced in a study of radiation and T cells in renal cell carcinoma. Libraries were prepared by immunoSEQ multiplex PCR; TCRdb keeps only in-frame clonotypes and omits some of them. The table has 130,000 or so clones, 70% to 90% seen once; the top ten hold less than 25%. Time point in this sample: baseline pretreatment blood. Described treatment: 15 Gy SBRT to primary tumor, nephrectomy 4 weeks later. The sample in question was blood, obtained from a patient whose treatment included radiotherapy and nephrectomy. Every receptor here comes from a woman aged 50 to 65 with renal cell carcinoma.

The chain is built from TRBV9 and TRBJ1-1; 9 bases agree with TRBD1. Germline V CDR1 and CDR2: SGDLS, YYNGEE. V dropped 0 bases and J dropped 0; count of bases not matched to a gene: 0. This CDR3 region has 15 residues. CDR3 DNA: TGTGCCAGCAGCGTAGGGACAGGGGTGAACACTGAAGCTTTCTTT. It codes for CASSVGTGVNTEAFF.

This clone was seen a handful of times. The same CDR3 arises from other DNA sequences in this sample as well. CDR3 amino acids: CASSLAGNYGYTF. The CDR3 DNA follows: TGTGCCAGCAGCTTGGCAGGGAACTATGGCTACACCTTC. The chain combines TRBV5-4 with TRBJ1-2; D is possibly TRBD1 (5 bases). V lost 0 bases and J 2 bases, leaving 5 bases between the germline ends. CDR3 length: 13 residues. Germline assignment: CDR1 SGHNT and CDR2 YYREEE (reference sequence).

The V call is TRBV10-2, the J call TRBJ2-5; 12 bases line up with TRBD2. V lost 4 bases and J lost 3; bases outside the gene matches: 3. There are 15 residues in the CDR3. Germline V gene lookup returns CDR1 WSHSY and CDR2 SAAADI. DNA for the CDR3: TGCGCCAGCAGTGCTCTAGCGGGAGGGGAAGAGACCCAGTACTTC. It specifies CASSALAGGEETQYF.

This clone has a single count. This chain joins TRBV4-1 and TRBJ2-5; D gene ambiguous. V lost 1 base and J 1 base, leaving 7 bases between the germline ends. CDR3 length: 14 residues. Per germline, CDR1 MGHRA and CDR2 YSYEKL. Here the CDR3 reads CASSQGSGQETQYF. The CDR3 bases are TGCGCCAGCAGCCAAGGGTCAGGCCAAGAGACCCAGTACTTC.

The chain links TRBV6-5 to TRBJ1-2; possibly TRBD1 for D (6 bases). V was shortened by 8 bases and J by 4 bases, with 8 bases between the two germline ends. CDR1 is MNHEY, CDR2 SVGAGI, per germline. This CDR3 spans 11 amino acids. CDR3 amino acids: CASGQRYGYTF. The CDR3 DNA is TGTGCCAGCGGACAGCGCTATGGCTACACCTTC.

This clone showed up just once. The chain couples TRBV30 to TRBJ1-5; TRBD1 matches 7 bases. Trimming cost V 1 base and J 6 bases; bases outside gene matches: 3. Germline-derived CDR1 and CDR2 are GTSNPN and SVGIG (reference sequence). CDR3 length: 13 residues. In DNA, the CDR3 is TGTGCCTGGAGTGGGACAGGTGGTCAGCCCCAGCATTTT. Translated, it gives CAWSGTGGQPQHF.

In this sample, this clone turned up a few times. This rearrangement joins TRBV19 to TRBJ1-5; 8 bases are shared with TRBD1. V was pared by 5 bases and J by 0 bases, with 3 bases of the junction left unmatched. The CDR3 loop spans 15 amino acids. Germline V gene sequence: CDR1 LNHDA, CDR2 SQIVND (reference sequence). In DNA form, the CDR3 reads TGTGCCAGTAGTCTGACAGGGGCTAGCAATCAGCCCCAGCATTTT. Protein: CASSLTGASNQPQHF. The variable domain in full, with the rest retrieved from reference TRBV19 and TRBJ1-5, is DGGITQSPKYLFRKEGQNVTLSCEQNLNHDAMYWYRQDPGQGLRLIYYSQIVNDFQKGDIAEGYSVSREKKESFPLTVTSAQKNPTAFYLCASSLTGASNQPQHFGDGTRLSIL.

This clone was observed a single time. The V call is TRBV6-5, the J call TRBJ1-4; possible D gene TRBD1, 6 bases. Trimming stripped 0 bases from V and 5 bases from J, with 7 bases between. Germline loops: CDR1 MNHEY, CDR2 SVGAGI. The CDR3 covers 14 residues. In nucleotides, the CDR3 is TGTGCCAGCAGTTACTCACAGGGAAATGAAAAACTGTTTTTT. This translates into CASSYSQGNEKLFF.

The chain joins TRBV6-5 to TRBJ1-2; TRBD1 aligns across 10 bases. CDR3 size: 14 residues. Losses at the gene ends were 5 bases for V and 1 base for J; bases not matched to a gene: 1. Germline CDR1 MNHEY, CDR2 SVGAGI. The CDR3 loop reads CASSGTGDNYGYTF. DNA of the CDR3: TGTGCCAGCAGTGGGACAGGGGATAACTATGGCTACACCTTC.

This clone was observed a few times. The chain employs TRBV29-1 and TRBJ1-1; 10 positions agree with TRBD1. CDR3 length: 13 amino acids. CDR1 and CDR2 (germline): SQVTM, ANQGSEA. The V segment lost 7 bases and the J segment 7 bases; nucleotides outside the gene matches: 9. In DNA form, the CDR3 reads TGCAGCGCCCACGACAGGGGGCGAGGTGAAGCTTTCTTT. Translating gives CSAHDRGRGEAFF.

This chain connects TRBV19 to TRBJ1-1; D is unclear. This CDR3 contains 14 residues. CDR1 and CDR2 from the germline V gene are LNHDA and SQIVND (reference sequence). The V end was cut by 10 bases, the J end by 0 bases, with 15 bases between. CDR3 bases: TGTGCCACCCATGGACGGTACCTGAACACTGAAGCTTTCTTT. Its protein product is CATHGRYLNTEAFF.

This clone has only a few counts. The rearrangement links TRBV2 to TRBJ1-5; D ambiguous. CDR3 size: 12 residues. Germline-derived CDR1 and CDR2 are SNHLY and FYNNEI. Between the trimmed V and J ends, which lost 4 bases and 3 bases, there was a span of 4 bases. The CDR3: CASSGDNQPQHF. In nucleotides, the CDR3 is TGTGCCAGCAGTGGGGACAATCAGCCCCAGCATTTT. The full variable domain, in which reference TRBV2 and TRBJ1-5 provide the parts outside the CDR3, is EPEVTQTPSHQVTQMGQEVILRCVPISNHLYFYWYRQILGQKVEFLVSFYNNEISEKSEIFDDQFSVERPDGSNFTLKIRSTKLEDSAMYFCASSGDNQPQHFGDGTRLSIL.

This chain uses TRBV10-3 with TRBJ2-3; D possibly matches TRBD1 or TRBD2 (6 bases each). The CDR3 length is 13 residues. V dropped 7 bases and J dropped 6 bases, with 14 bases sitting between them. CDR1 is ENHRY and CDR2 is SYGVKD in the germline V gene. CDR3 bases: TGTGCCATCATGGGGGGCCGGGGCGATACGCAGTATTTT. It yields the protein CAIMGGRGDTQYF.

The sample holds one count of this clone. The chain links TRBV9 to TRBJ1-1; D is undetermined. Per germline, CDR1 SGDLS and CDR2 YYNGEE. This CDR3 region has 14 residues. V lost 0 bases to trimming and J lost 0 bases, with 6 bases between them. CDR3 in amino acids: CASSVAAMNTEAFF. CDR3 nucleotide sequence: TGTGCCAGCAGCGTAGCGGCTATGAACACTGAAGCTTTCTTT.

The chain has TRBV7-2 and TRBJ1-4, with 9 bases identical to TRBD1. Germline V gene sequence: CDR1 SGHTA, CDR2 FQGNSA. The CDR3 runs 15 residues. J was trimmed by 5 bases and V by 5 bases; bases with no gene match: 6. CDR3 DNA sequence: TGTGCCAGCAGCCCTGGGGACAGGGACAATGAAAAACTGTTTTTT. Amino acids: CASSPGDRDNEKLFF.

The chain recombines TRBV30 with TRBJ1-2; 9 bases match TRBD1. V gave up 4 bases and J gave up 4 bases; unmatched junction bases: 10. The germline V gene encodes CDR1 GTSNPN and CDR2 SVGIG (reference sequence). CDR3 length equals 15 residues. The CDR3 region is CAWNLGTGRGYGYTF. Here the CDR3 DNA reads TGTGCCTGGAATCTTGGGACAGGGAGGGGCTATGGCTACACCTTC.

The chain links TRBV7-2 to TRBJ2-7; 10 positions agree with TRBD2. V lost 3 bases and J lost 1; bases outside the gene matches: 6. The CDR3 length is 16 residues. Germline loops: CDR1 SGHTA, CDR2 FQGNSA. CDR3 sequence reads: CASSLPTSGLSYEQYF. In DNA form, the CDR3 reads TGTGCCAGCAGCTTGCCGACTAGCGGGCTATCCTACGAGCAGTACTTC.

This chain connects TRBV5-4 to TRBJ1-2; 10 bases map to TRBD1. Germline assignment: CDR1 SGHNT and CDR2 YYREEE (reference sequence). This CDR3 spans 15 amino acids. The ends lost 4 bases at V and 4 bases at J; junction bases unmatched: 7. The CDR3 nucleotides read TGTGCCAGCAGCGGCGGACAGGGGGATCTCTATGGCTACACCTTC. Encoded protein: CASSGGQGDLYGYTF.

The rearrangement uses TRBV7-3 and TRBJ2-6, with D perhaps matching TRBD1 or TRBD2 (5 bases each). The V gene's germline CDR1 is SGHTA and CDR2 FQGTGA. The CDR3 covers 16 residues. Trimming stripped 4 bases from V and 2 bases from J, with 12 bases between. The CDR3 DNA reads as TGTGCCAGCAGCTCGGGGACGGCAGCTGGGGCCAACGTCCTGACTTTC. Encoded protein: CASSSGTAAGANVLTF.

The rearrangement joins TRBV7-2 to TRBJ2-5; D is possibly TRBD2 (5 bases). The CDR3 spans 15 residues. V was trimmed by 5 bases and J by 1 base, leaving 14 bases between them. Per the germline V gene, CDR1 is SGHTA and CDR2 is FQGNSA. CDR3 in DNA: TGTGCCAGCAGCCGGGCCTCTGGGAGCCAAGAGACCCAGTACTTC. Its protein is CASSRASGSQETQYF. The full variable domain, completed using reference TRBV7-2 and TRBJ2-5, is GAGVSQSPSNKVTEKGKDVELRCDPISGHTALYWYRQSLGQGLEFLIYFQGNSAPDKSGLPSDRFSAERTGGSVSTLTIQRTQQEDSAVYLCASSRASGSQETQYFGPGTRLLVL.